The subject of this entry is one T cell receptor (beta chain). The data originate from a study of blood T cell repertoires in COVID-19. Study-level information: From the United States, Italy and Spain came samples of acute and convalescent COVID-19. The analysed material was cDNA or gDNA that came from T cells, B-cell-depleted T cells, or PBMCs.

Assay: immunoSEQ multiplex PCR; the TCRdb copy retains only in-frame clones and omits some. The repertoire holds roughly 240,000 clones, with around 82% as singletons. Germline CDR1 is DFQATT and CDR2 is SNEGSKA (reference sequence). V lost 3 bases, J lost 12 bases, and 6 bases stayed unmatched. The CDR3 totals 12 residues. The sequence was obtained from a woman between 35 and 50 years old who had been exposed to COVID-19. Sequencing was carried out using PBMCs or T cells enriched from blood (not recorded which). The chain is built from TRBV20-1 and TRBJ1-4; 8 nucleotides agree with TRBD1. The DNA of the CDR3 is TGCAGTGCTAGTCACACAGGGGGAGAACTGTTTTTT. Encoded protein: CSASHTGGELFF.